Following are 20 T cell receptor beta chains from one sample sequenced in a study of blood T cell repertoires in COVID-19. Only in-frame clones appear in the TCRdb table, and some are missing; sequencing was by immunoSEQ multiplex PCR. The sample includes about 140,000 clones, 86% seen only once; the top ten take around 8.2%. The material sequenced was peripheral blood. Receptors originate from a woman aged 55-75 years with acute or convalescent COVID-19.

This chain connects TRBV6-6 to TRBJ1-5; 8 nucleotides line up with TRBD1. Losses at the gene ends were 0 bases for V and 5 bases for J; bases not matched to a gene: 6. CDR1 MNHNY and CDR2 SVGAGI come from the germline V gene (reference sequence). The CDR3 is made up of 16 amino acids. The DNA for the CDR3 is TGTGCCAGCAGTTACTCGCATGGGACAGGTCATCAGCCCCAGCATTTT. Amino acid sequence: CASSYSHGTGHQPQHF.

The CDR3 DNA reads as TGTGCCAGTAGTAAGGGGACTGAAGCTTTCTTT. Encoded protein: CASSKGTEAFF. The rearrangement links TRBV19 to TRBJ1-1, with a possible D match to TRBD1 (5 bases). Trimming took 4 bases from V and 5 from J, leaving 5 bases between them. CDR3 length: 11 residues. The germline V gene encodes CDR1 LNHDA and CDR2 SQIVND (reference sequence).

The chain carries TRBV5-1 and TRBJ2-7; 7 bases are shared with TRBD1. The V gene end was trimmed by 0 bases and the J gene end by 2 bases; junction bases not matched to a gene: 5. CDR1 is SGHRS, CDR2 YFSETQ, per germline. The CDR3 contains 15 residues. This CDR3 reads CASSLALTGPYEQYF. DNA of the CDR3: TGCGCCAGCAGCTTGGCGCTGACAGGGCCCTACGAGCAGTACTTC.

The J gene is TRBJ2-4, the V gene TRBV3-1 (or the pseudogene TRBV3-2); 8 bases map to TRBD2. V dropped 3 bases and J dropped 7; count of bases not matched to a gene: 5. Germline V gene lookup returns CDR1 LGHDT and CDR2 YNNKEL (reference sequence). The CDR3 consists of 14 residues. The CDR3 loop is CASSHTGGDNIQYF. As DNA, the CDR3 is TGTGCCAGCAGCCATACGGGGGGGGATAACATTCAGTACTTC.

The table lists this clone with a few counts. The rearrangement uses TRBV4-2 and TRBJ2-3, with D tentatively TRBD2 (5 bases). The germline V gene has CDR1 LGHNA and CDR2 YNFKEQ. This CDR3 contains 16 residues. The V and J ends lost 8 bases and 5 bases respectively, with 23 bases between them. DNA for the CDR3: TGTGCCAGCCAGAGATCGGGGTTGAGACTCCAAGATACGCAGTATTTT. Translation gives CASQRSGLRLQDTQYF.

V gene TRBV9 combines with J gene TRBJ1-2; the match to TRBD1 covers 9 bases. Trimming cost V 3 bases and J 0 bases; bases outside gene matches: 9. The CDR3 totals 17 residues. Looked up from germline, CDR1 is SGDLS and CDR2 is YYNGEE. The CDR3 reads CASSDGTGIVANYGYTF. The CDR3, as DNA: TGTGCCAGCAGCGACGGGACAGGGATTGTAGCTAACTATGGCTACACCTTC.

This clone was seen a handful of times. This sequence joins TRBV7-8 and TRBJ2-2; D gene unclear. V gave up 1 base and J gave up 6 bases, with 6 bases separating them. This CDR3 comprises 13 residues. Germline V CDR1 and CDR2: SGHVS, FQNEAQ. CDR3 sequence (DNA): TGTGCCAGCAGCTTAGAAGCTGCCGGGGAGCTGTTTTTT. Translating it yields CASSLEAAGELFF.

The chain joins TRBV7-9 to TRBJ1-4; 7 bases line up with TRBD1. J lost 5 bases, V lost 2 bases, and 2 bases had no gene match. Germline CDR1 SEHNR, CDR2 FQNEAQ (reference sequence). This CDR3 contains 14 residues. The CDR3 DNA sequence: TGTGCCAGCAGCTTAACAGGGGCAAATGAAAAACTGTTTTTT. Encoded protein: CASSLTGANEKLFF.

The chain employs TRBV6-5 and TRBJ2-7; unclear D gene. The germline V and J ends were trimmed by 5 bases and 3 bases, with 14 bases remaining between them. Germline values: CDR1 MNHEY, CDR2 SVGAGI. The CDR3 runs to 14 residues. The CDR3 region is CASSRGSLYYEQYF. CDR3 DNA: TGTGCCAGCAGTCGCGGATCGCTGTACTACGAGCAGTACTTC.

The CDR3 reads CASSPMISGGANYGYTF. DNA of the CDR3: TGTGCCAGCTCACCGATGATTTCAGGGGGCGCGAACTATGGCTACACCTTC. This chain links TRBV18 with TRBJ1-2, with 8 bases identical to TRBD1. Unmatched junction bases numbered 11, after V lost 3 bases and J lost 2 bases. Germline CDR1 and CDR2: KGHSH and LQKENI. CDR3 length equals 17 residues. Full variable domain (outside the CDR3, taken from reference TRBV18 and TRBJ1-2): NAGVMQNPRHLVRRRGQEARLRCSPMKGHSHVYWYRQLPEEGLKFMVYLQKENIIDESGMPKERFSAEFPKEGPSILRIQQVVRGDSAAYFCASSPMISGGANYGYTFGSGTRLTVV.

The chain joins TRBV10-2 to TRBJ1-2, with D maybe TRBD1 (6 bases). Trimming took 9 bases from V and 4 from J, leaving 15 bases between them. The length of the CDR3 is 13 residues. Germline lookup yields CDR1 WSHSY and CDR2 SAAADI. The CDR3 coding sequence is TGCGCCAGTACCATAGGGGGTACCTATGGCTACACCTTC. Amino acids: CASTIGGTYGYTF.

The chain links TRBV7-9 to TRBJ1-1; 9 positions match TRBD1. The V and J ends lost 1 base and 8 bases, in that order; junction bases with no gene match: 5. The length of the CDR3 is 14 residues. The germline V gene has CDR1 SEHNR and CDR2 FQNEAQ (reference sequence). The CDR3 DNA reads TGTGCCAGCAGCTTAGGTACAGGGGGCGAAGAAGCTTTCTTT. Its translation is CASSLGTGGEEAFF.

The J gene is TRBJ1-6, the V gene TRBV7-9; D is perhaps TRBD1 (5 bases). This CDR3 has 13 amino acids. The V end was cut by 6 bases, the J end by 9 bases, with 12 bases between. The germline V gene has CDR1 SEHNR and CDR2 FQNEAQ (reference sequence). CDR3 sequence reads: CASREGMSSPLHF. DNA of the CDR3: TGTGCCAGCAGGGAGGGGATGAGTTCACCCCTCCACTTT.

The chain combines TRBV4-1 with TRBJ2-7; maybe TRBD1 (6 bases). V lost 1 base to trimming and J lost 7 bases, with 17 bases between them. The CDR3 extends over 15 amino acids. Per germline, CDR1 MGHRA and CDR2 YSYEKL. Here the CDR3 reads CASSQARTTGREQYF. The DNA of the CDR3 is TGCGCCAGCAGCCAAGCCCGAACGACAGGTAGAGAGCAGTACTTC.

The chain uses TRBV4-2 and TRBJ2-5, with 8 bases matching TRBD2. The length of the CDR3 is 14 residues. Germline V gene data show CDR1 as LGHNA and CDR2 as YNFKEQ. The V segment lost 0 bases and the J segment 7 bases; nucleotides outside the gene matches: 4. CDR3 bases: TGTGCCAGCAGCCAAGACCGGGGGGGCAGGACCCAGTACTTC. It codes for CASSQDRGGRTQYF.

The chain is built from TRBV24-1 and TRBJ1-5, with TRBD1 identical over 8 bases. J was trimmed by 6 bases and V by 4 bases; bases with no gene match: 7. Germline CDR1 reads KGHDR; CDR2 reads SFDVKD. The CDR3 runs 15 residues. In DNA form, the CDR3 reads TGTGCCACCAGTGAACCAGGGGGCTCGGGTCAGCCCCAGCATTTT. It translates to CATSEPGGSGQPQHF.

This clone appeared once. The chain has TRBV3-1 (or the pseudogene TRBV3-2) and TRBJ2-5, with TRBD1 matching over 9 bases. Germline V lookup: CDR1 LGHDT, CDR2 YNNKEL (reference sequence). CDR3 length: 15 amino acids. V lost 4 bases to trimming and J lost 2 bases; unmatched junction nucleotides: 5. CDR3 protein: CASSLVDRGQETQYF. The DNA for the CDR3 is TGTGCCAGCAGCCTAGTGGACAGGGGTCAAGAGACCCAGTACTTC.

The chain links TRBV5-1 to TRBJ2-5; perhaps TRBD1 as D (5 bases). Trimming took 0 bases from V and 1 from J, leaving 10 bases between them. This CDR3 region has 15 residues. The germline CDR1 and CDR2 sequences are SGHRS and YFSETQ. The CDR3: CASSLGGRPQETQYF. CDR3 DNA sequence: TGCGCCAGCAGCTTGGGGGGCAGACCCCAAGAGACCCAGTACTTC.

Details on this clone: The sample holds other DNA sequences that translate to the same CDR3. CDR3 region: CASSLDRSYEQYF. The CDR3 bases are TGTGCCAGCAGCTTAGATCGGTCCTACGAGCAGTACTTC. V and J are TRBV11-3 and TRBJ2-7, with unresolved D. The CDR3 is made up of 13 amino acids. Looked up from germline, CDR1 is SGHNT and CDR2 is YENEEA. Deletions cut 0 bases from V and 1 base from J, with 4 bases between.

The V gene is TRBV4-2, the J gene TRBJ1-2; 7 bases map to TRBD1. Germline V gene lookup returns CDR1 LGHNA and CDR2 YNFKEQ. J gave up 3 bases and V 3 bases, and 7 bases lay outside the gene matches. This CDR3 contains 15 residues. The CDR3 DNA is TGTGCCAGCAGCCAGGGGACCGGGACAGACTATGGCTACACCTTC. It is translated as CASSQGTGTDYGYTF.